This T cell receptor beta chain was obtained from a study of PD-1 blockade in classical Hodgkin lymphoma. Findings and caveats of the study: The CD4+ diversity rise by C4D1 was clearest in complete responders. Before treatment, complete responders showed about the same diversity as newly diagnosed patients.

The data were produced by immunoSEQ multiplex PCR, yet TCRdb's version contains in-frame clones alone and is incomplete. The repertoire holds some 30,000 clones, with about 80% as singletons. This sample's time point: cycle 4 day 1 (C4D1), after less than seven weeks of nivolumab. Each patient experienced a relapse that followed autologous stem cell transplantation, and brentuximab vedotin exposure varied. Thawed PBMCs underwent magnetic negative selection to yield purified CD4+ T cells. As to this clone: Its antigen is still unknown.

The sequence was collected from a human donor with classical Hodgkin lymphoma. This material consisted of CD4+ T cells from blood, taken before the fourth cycle of nivolumab.

The CDR3 here is CASSWTGGVGTEAFF. In DNA, the CDR3 is TGTGCCAGCAGTTGGACAGGGGGCGTCGGCACTGAAGCTTTCTTT. The chain joins TRBV2 to TRBJ1-1; 11 bases match TRBD1. The CDR3 runs 15 residues. The V gene end was trimmed by 5 bases and the J gene end by 4 bases; junction bases not matched to a gene: 6. Germline V gene lookup returns CDR1 SNHLY and CDR2 FYNNEI.